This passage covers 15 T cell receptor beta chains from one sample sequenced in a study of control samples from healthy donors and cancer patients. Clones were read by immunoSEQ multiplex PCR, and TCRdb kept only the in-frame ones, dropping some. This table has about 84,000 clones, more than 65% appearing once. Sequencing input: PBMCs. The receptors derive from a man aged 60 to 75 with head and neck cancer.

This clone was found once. The CDR3 is CASSFPGRNEQFF. CDR3 DNA sequence: TGTGCCAGCAGCTTTCCGGGGAGGAATGAGCAGTTCTTC. V gene TRBV7-8 combines with J gene TRBJ2-1; tentative D call: TRBD2 (6 bases). The germline CDR1 and CDR2 sequences are SGHVS and FQNEAQ. The length of the CDR3 is 13 residues. Trimming left V 3 bases short and J 7 bases short, with 10 bases between.

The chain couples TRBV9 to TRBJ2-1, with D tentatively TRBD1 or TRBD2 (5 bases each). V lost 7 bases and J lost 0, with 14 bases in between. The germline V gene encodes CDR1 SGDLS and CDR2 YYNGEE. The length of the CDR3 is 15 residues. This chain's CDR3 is CASGRGPSSYNEQFF. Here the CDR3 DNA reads TGTGCCAGCGGTCGGGGACCGAGCTCCTACAATGAGCAGTTCTTC.

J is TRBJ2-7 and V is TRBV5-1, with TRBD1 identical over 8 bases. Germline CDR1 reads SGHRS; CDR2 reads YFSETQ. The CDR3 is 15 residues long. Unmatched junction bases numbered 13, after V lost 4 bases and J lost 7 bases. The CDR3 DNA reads TGCGCCAGCAGCCAACCCGACAGGGGAGGTCGTGAGCAGTACTTC. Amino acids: CASSQPDRGGREQYF.

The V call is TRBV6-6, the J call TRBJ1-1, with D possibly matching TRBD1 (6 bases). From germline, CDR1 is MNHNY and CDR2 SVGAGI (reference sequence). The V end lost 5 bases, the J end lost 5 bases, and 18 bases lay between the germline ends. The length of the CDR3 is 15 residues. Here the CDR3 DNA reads TGTGCCAGCAGTCCTCAGGCGGGGGCCGGGACTGAAGCTTTCTTT. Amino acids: CASSPQAGAGTEAFF.

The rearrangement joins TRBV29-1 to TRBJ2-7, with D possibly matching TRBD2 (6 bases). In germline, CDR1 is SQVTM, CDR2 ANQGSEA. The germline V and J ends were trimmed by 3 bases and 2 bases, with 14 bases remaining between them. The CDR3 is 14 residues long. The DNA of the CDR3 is TGCAGCGTTGATTCAGGAGGCGGGACCTACGAGCAGTACTTC. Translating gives CSVDSGGGTYEQYF.

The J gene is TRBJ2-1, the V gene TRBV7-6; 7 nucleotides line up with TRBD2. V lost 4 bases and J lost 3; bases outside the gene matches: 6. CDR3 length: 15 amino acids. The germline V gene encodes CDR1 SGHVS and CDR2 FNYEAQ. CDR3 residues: CASSSRELVYNEQFF. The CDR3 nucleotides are TGTGCCAGCAGCTCGCGGGAGTTGGTCTACAATGAGCAGTTCTTC.

CDR3 protein: CASSYSIIGTGELFF. CDR3 sequence (DNA): TGTGCCAGCAGTTACTCGATTATTGGGACCGGGGAGCTGTTTTTT. The chain has TRBV6-5 and TRBJ2-2; no firm D call. V dropped 0 bases and J dropped 5 bases, with 10 bases sitting between them. The germline CDR1 and CDR2 sequences are MNHEY and SVGAGI. The length of the CDR3 is 15 residues.

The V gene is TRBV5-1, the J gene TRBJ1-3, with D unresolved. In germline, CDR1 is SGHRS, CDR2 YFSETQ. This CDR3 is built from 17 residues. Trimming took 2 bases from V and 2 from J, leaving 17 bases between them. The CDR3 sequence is CASSLAGRLHTGNTIYF. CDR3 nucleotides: TGCGCCAGCAGCTTAGCGGGCAGACTACACACTGGAAACACCATATATTTT.

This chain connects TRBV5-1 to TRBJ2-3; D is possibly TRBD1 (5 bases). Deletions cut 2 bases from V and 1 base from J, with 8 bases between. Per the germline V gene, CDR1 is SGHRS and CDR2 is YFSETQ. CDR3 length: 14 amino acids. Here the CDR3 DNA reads TGCGCCAGCAGCTTCTCCAGGGGCACAGATACGCAGTATTTT. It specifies CASSFSRGTDTQYF.

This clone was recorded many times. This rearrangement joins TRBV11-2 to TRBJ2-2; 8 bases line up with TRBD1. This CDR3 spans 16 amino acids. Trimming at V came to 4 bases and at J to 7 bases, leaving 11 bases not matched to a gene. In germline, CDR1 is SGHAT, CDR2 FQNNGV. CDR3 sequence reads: CASSSLRTGRSGELFF. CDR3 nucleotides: TGTGCCAGCAGCTCTCTCAGGACAGGGAGGAGCGGGGAGCTGTTTTTT. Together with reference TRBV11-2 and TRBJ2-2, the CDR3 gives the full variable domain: EAGVAQSPRYKIIEKRQSVAFWCNPISGHATLYWYQQILGQGPKLLIQFQNNGVVDDSQLPKDRFSAERLKGVDSTLKIQPAKLEDSAVYLCASSSLRTGRSGELFFGEGSRLTVL.

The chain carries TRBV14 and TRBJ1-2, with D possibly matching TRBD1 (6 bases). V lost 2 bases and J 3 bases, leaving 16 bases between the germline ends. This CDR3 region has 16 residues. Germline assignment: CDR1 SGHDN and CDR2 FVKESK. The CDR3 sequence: CASSQNPGGGDYGYTF. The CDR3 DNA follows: TGTGCCAGCAGCCAAAACCCCGGGGGGGGCGACTATGGCTACACCTTC.

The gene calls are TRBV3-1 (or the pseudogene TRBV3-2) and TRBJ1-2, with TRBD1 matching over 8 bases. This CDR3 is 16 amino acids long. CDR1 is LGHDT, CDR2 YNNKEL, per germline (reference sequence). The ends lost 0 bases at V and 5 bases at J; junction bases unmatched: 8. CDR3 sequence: CASSQDRSQGAYGYTF. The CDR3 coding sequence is TGTGCCAGCAGCCAAGATAGGAGCCAGGGGGCGTATGGCTACACCTTC.

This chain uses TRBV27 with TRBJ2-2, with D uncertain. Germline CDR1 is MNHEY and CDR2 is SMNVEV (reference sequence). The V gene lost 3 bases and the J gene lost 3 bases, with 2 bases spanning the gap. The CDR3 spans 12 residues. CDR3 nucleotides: TGTGCCAGCAGTTTCTACACCGGGGAGCTGTTTTTT. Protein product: CASSFYTGELFF.

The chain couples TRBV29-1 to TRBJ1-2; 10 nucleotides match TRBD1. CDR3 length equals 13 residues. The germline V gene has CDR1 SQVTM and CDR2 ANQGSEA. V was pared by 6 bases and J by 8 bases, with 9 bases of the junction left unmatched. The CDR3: CSVGDRGPWGYTF. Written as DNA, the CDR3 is TGCAGCGTGGGGGACAGGGGCCCATGGGGCTACACCTTC.

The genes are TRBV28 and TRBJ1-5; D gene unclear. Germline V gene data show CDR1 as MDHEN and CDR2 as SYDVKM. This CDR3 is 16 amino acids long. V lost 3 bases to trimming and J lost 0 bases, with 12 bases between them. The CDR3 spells CASSLRPSDSNQPQHF. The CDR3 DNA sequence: TGTGCCAGCAGTTTGAGACCTTCGGATAGCAATCAGCCCCAGCATTTT.